One sample yielded the 5 T cell receptor beta chains listed below, sequenced in a study of shared clonotypes between healthy human individuals. Clones were read by immunoSEQ multiplex PCR, and TCRdb kept only the in-frame ones, dropping some. The sample contains hundreds of thousands of clones, about 80% of which appear only once. The material sequenced was memory CD4+ T cells sorted from blood. The subset is: CD45RA-negative fraction. These receptors all stem from a woman younger than 45 in good health.

The rearrangement links TRBV19 to TRBJ1-1; D possibly corresponds to TRBD1 (6 bases). Trimming stripped 0 bases from V and 5 bases from J, with 22 bases between. Per the germline V gene, CDR1 is LNHDA and CDR2 is SQIVND (reference sequence). The CDR3 is 18 amino acids. CDR3 DNA sequence: TGTGCCAGTAGTATAGATCTTGTGTTGGGGGGGCGCGGGACTGAAGCTTTCTTT. As protein: CASSIDLVLGGRGTEAFF.

The CDR3 is CASSSGTSGRSHNEQFF. CDR3 DNA sequence: TGTGCCAGCAGCTCAGGGACTAGCGGGAGGTCCCACAATGAGCAGTTCTTC. The chain is built from TRBV7-3 and TRBJ2-1, with 15 nucleotides matching TRBD2. V lost 4 bases to trimming and J lost 5 bases; unmatched junction nucleotides: 6. This CDR3 has 17 amino acids. Germline CDR1 is SGHTA and CDR2 is FQGTGA.

The chain uses TRBV6-5 and TRBJ1-1; D gene uncertain. CDR1 is MNHEY and CDR2 is SVGAGI in the germline V gene. This CDR3 region has 13 residues. Deletions cut 6 bases from V and 2 bases from J, with 10 bases between. CDR3 nucleotide sequence: TGTGCCAGCAGCACCGCTCTTAACACTGAAGCTTTCTTT. Translation: CASSTALNTEAFF.

As to this clone: This likely came from a read error, as a far larger clone is one base away. The V gene is TRBV6-4, the J gene TRBJ1-1; tentatively, D is TRBD1 (5 bases). This CDR3 is built from 13 residues. V was cut by 2 bases and J by 1 base, with 5 bases left in between. Germline V gene sequence: CDR1 MRHNA, CDR2 SNTAGT. The chain's CDR3 is CASSDRGNTEAFF. The CDR3 nucleotides read TGTGCCAGCAGTGACAGGGGGAACACTGAAGCTTTCTTT.

The chain has TRBV19 and TRBJ2-5; TRBD2 is a possible D gene (5 bases). Trimming left V 3 bases short and J 3 bases short, with 14 bases between. The CDR3 has 15 amino acids. CDR1 is LNHDA, CDR2 SQIVND, per germline (reference sequence). The chain's CDR3 is CASSIWGTGKETQYF. CDR3 sequence (DNA): TGTGCCAGTAGTATCTGGGGTACGGGAAAAGAGACCCAGTACTTC.